This T cell receptor beta chain originates from a study of blood T cell repertoires in COVID-19. Looking at the study overall: Samples of COVID-19 (acute and convalescent) were obtained from the United States, Italy and Spain. T cells, B-cell-depleted T cells, or PBMCs provided the cDNA or gDNA that served as material.

Original handling: Reference gene primer amplification gave estimated nucleated cell counts. The protocol was immunoSEQ multiplex PCR, while the TCRdb copy is restricted to in-frame clones and leaves out a portion. The V and J calls and the clone size are those of that table, but D and trimming were determined from the DNA. Among roughly 230,000 clones listed, roughly 80% were seen once. The CDR3 length is 13 residues. Germline V gene data show CDR1 as MNHEY and CDR2 as SVGAGI. V shed 6 bases and J shed 1 base, with 9 bases lying between them. V usage is TRBV6-5 and J usage is TRBJ1-1; possibly TRBD1 for D (6 bases). Sequenced input: peripheral blood. The sequence was obtained from a woman older than 75 with acute or convalescent COVID-19. As DNA, the CDR3 is TGTGCCAGCAGCCCGACAGGGAACACTGAAGCTTTCTTT. This codes for CASSPTGNTEAFF.